This TCR beta chain came from a study of blood T cell repertoires in COVID-19 (TCRdb year 2020). Background for the entire study: Samples from collaborators originated in the United States, Italy and Spain and spanned both the acute and convalescent phases of COVID-19. The prospective study material was composed of cDNA or gDNA derived from T cells, B-cell-depleted T cells, or PBMCs. Deeply sampled blood TCRbeta repertoires from subjects exposed to, actively infected with, or recovered from COVID-19 were included in the dataset. The repertoires were released in a freely available public database meant as a resource for research on the immune response to SARS-CoV-2. The samples were drawn from the first 160 participants of the ongoing ImmuneRACE study and from about 1,200 subjects provided by 6 global collaborators. Sample metadata almost always included a de-identified subject ID, COVID-19 status, age in years and sex. Where HLA class I and class II types were available, the types were taken from metadata supplied by the sample provider, not from assay-based typing. On the study overall, not on this receptor specifically: Clinical and demographic metadata were provided uncurated, with the amount varying by source and participant.

Whole blood was collected in K2EDTA tubes by collaborating institutions according to the institutions' own protocols. For TCRbeta analysis, collaborators shipped samples in one of three forms: frozen whole blood, isolated PBMCs, or DNA extracted from either of those sample types. This clone appeared a single time. Its cognate antigen has yet to be identified. No much larger clone is present one base from it, and per-base qualities are unavailable. The immunoSEQ Assay, a bias-controlled multiplex PCR, was used to amplify TCRbeta CDR3 regions from genomic DNA. The original pipeline was this. Within the assay, amplification of reference gene primers was used to estimate how many nucleated cells each sample contained. To quantify the absolute abundance of each unique TCRbeta CDR3 rearrangement, sequence reads were collapsed and filtered. For each sample, productive Simpson clonality was calculated as the square root of Simpson's diversity index across productive rearrangements. TCRdb took this table from immuneACCESS and kept in-frame rearrangements with V and J called. Such tables lack part of the clones; where checked against another copy, unresolved V genes explain under half of the gap, and the rest is unexplained. V, J and clone size are those of that table, while D and trimming were read from the DNA. The sample table shows more than 70,000 clones, and roughly 86% are seen once. Approximately 22% of the sample goes to the ten largest clones.

Sequences were obtained from peripheral blood. The sequence derives from an elderly woman in a cohort sampled during active or convalescent COVID-19.

In nucleotide form, the sequence is TGTGCCAGTAACATTTGGCCTCAGCCCCAGCATTTT. This translates into CASNIWPQPQHF. The chain is encoded by TRBV19 joined to TRBJ1-5; the D segment cannot be called with confidence. From the germline V gene (reference sequence), CDR1 is LNHDA and CDR2 is SQIVND. Spanning cysteine to phenylalanine, the CDR3 consists of 12 amino acids. Only CDR3 DNA is held: 36 bases, read in frame from base 1. V gives up 7 bases and J gives up 6 bases, and the segment between their germline ends measures 10 bases.